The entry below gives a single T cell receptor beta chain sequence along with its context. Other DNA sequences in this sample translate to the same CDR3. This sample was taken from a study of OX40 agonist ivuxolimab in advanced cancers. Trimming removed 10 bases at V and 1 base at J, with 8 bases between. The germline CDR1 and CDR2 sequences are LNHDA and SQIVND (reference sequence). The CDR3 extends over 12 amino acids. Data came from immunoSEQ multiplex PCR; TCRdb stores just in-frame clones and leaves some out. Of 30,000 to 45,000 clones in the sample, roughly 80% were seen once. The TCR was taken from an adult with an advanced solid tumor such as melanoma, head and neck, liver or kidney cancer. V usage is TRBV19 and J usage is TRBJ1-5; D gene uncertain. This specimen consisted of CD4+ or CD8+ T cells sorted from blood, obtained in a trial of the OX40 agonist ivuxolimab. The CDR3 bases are TGTGCCACCACGGGGAGCAATCAGCCCCAGCATTTT. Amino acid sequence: CATTGSNQPQHF.